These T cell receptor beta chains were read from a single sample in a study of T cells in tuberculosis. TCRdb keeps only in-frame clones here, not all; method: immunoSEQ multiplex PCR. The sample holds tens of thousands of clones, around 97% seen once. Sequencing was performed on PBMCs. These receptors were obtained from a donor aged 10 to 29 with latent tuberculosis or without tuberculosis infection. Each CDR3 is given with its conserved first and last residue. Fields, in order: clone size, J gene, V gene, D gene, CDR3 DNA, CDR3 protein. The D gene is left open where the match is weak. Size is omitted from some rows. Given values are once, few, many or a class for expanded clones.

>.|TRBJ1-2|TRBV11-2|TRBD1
TGTGCCAGCAGCTTAGGGACAGGGGGCGAGGTTTATGGCTACACCTTC
CASSLGTGGEVYGYTF
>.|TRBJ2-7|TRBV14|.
TGTGCCAGCAGCCAAGATCTCGCGGCGGGCGAGCAGTACTTC
CASSQDLAAGEQYF
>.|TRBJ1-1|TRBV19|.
TGTGCCTCCCGAGGAGTAGGCTTGAACACTGAAGCTTTCTTT
CASRGVGLNTEAFF
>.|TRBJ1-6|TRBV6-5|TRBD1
TGTGCCAGCAGTTGGGGGACAGGGCCACCCAATTCACCCCTCCACTTT
CASSWGTGPPNSPLHF
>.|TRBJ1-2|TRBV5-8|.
TGTGCCAGCAGCCCCACTCAAGGGAGCTATGGCTACACCTTC
CASSPTQGSYGYTF
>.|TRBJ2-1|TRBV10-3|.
TGTGCCATCAGTGTCCCGGAGGTCAATGAGCAGTTCTTC
CAISVPEVNEQFF
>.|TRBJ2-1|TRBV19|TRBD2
TGTGCCAGTAGTATCTCCGGGACTAGCGGGATTACCTCCTACAATGAGCAGTTCTTC
CASSISGTSGITSYNEQFF
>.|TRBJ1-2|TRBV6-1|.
TGTGCCAGCATCCCCGGTAGGAGTCCCTATGGCTACACCTTC
CASIPGRSPYGYTF
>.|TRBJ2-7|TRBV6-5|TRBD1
TGTGCCAGCAGTTCCTCCGGGACAGGGAACTACGAGCAGTACTTC
CASSSSGTGNYEQYF
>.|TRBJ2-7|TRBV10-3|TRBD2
TGTGCCTCAGGACCACGGGAGGGGCTCGAGCAGTACTTC
CASGPREGLEQYF
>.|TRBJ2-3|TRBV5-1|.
TGCGCCAGCAGCTTGGGGCTAGCGATGAACACAGATACGCAGTATTTT
CASSLGLAMNTDTQYF
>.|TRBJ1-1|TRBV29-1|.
TGCAGCGCCGGGGTCTCGAACACTGAAGCTTTCTTT
CSAGVSNTEAFF
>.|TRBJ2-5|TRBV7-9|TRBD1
TGTGCCAGCAGCTCCAACCCCCGGGACAGGGGTGAGACCCAGTACTTC
CASSSNPRDRGETQYF
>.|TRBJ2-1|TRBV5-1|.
TGCGCCAGCAGCAGAACAGGGTCTAGCTCCTACAATGAGCAGTTCTTC
CASSRTGSSSYNEQFF
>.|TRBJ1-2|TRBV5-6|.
TGTGCCAGCAGCTTGCAGGGGCGCGTAGGCTTCTATGGCTACACCTTC
CASSLQGRVGFYGYTF
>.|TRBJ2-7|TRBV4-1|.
TGCGCCAGCAGCCGAACGAAGTTGGACATACAGTACTTC
CASSRTKLDIQYF
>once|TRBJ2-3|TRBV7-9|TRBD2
TGTGCCAGCAGCTTAAATGCTTTTCGTCGGGGGGGCACAGATACGCAGTATTTT
CASSLNAFRRGGTDTQYF
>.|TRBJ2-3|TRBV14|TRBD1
TGTGCCAGCAGCCAAGAGGGACAGAGTAGCCATCAAACAGATACGCAGTATTTT
CASSQEGQSSHQTDTQYF
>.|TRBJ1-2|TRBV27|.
TGTGCCAGCAGTTTATCCGGGGTTTCCAACTATGGCTACACCTTC
CASSLSGVSNYGYTF
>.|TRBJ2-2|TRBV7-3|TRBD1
TGTGCCAGCAGCCTTCTAAGGCAGGGGGCGCGTACCGGGGAGCTGTTTTTT
CASSLLRQGARTGELFF
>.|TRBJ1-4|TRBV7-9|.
TGTGCCAGCAGCTTCGGGGGGGCTAATGAAAAACTGTTTTTT
CASSFGGANEKLFF
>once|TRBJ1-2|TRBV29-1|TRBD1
TGCAGCGTTCCGACAGGGAACTATGGCTACACCTTC
CSVPTGNYGYTF
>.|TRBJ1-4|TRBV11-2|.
TGTGCCAGCAGCTTAGATCAAGGACAGATTAATGAAAAACTGTTTTTT
CASSLDQGQINEKLFF
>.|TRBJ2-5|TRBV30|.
TGTGCCTGGAGTCGGGACAACCAAGAGACCCAGTACTTC
CAWSRDNQETQYF
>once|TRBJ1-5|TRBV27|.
TGTGCCAGCAGCTATCTTGGGAGTCAGCCCCAGCATTTT
CASSYLGSQPQHF
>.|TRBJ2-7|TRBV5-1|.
TGCGCCAGCAGCCTCCAACTCGGCTACGAGCAGTACTTC
CASSLQLGYEQYF
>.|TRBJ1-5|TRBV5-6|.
TGTGCCAGCAGCCTTGGGGCGGGACAGCCCCAGCATTTT
CASSLGAGQPQHF
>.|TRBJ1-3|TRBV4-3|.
TGCGCCAGCAGCCAAGATACGGGGGAATGGGGAAACACCATATATTTT
CASSQDTGEWGNTIYF
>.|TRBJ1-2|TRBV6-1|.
TGTGCCAGCAGTGATAACTTAGGGGGAAGCTATGGCTACACCTTC
CASSDNLGGSYGYTF
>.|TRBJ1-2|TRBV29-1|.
TGCAGCGTTGATGGCGGGATCCATGGCTACACCTTC
CSVDGGIHGYTF